These 28 T cell receptor beta chains were all obtained from the same sample, sequenced in a study of blood T cell repertoires in COVID-19. Repertoires were generated with immunoSEQ multiplex PCR, while TCRdb's copy carries only in-frame clones and drops some. Altogether hundreds of thousands of clones are present, approximately 86% being singletons, with the ten largest covering 1.5% to 2%. The material sequenced was PBMCs or T cells enriched from blood (not recorded which). These receptors were taken from a woman between 45 and 60 years old who had recovered from COVID-19.

This clone has a single count. V is TRBV28 and J is TRBJ1-2; 7 nucleotides line up with TRBD1. CDR1 is MDHEN and CDR2 is SYDVKM in the germline V gene. The CDR3 extends over 12 amino acids. Trimming took 7 bases from V and 8 from J; bases not matched to a gene: 7. CDR3 sequence (DNA): TGTGCCAGCACGACACAGGGGCGCGGCTACACCTTC. Translating it yields CASTTQGRGYTF.

The V and J genes are TRBV18 and TRBJ2-7; 7 nucleotides line up with TRBD2. With V trimmed by 4 bases and J by 6 bases, 9 bases remained unmatched. Germline lookup yields CDR1 KGHSH and CDR2 LQKENI. This CDR3 is built from 14 residues. DNA for the CDR3: TGTGCCAGCTCACGAGGCGGGAGTACTCTCGAGCAGTACTTC. This sequence encodes CASSRGGSTLEQYF.

The chain combines TRBV15 with TRBJ2-7; D is unresolved. CDR1 is LNHNV and CDR2 is YYDKDF in the germline V gene (reference sequence). This CDR3 is built from 13 residues. Trimming took off 7 bases at V and 1 base at J, with 11 bases between the two ends. The CDR3 bases are TGTGCCACCAAGTCAGGCCCGTCCTACGAGCAGTACTTC. As protein: CATKSGPSYEQYF.

Here the CDR3 reads CASSPLGAGVADTQYF. The CDR3 nucleotides are TGTGCCAGCAGTCCGCTTGGAGCGGGAGTAGCTGATACGCAGTATTTT. This chain links TRBV28 with TRBJ2-3; 8 nucleotides align to TRBD2. Germline V CDR1 and CDR2: MDHEN, SYDVKM. This CDR3 has 16 residues. Trimming cost V 5 bases and J 6 bases; bases outside gene matches: 13.

The chain is built from TRBV7-2 and TRBJ1-2, with D unresolved. This CDR3 is built from 12 residues. Germline CDR1 and CDR2: SGHTA and FQGNSA. The V and J ends lost 3 bases and 6 bases respectively, with 8 bases between them. This chain's CDR3 is CASSFEGDGYTF. As DNA, the CDR3 is TGTGCCAGCAGCTTTGAGGGTGATGGCTACACCTTC.

CDR3 amino acids: CASSNTGTSANEQFF. As DNA, the CDR3 is TGTGCCAGTAGTAACACCGGGACTAGCGCAAATGAGCAGTTCTTC. The chain employs TRBV19 and TRBJ2-1, with 10 bases lining up with TRBD2. Looked up from germline, CDR1 is LNHDA and CDR2 is SQIVND (reference sequence). Germline trimming cut 4 bases from V and 7 bases from J; bases unmatched to any gene: 7. This CDR3 is built from 15 residues.

This chain joins TRBV5-4 and TRBJ2-6, with D perhaps matching TRBD2 (5 bases). From germline, CDR1 is SGHNT and CDR2 YYREEE (reference sequence). V lost 8 bases to trimming and J lost 0 bases, with 15 bases between them. The CDR3 runs 16 residues. The DNA for the CDR3 is TGTGCCAGTACGGGGTCCCCCAACTCTGGGGCCAACGTCCTGACTTTC. It yields the protein CASTGSPNSGANVLTF. Combining the CDR3 with reference TRBV5-4 and TRBJ2-6 gives the whole variable domain ETGVTQSPTHLIKTRGQQVTLRCSSQSGHNTVSWYQQALGQGPQFIFQYYREEENGRGNFPPRFSGLQFPNYSSELNVNALELDDSALYLCASTGSPNSGANVLTFGAGSRLTVL.

This chain connects TRBV7-2 to TRBJ1-1, with no clear D. The CDR3 has 16 residues. CDR1 is SGHTA, CDR2 FQGNSA, per germline. The V and J ends lost 0 bases and 1 base respectively, with 12 bases between them. The CDR3 region has the DNA TGTGCCAGCAGCTTAGCCTACCCTGGAGAGAACACTGAAGCTTTCTTT. Amino acids: CASSLAYPGENTEAFF.

This chain uses TRBV7-3 with TRBJ2-7; D not resolved. Trimming pared 4 bases from V and 7 bases from J, leaving 20 bases between. The CDR3 is 15 residues long. Germline V CDR1 and CDR2: SGHTA, FQGTGA. The CDR3 region is CASSYTGFCMWEQYF. Here the CDR3 DNA reads TGTGCCAGCAGCTACACCGGGTTTTGCATGTGGGAGCAGTACTTC.

The chain joins TRBV5-1 to TRBJ2-7; a possible D gene is TRBD2 (6 bases). Between the trimmed V and J ends, which lost 4 bases and 3 bases, there was a span of 11 bases. The CDR3 runs 13 residues. CDR1 and CDR2 (germline): SGHRS, YFSETQ. Here the CDR3 reads CASSPGDDYEQYF. The DNA of the CDR3 is TGCGCCAGCAGCCCGGGGGACGACTACGAGCAGTACTTC.

The CDR3 region is CASSEGQGSNTGELFF. The CDR3 DNA reads TGTGCCAGCAGTGAAGGACAGGGGTCTAACACCGGGGAGCTGTTTTTT. The chain carries TRBV6-1 and TRBJ2-2; 8 nucleotides match TRBD1. Per germline, CDR1 MNHNS and CDR2 SASEGT. This CDR3 has 16 residues. With 1 base clipped from V and 2 bases from J, the junction kept 3 bases outside the gene matches.

The V call is TRBV9, the J call TRBJ2-2; 8 nucleotides line up with TRBD2. The CDR3 covers 16 residues. The germline CDR1 and CDR2 sequences are SGDLS and YYNGEE. Trimming at V came to 4 bases and at J to 4 bases, leaving 9 bases not matched to a gene. The CDR3 nucleotides read TGTGCCAGCAGCCGACTTGGCGGGAGGACCACCGGGGAGCTGTTTTTT. It specifies CASSRLGGRTTGELFF.

The chain has TRBV28 and TRBJ2-7, with a tentative D call TRBD2 (5 bases). CDR3 length equals 13 residues. Germline V CDR1 and CDR2: MDHEN, SYDVKM. Trimming cost V 7 bases and J 4 bases, with 14 bases left between them. CDR3 residues: CASMGSLEYEQYF. CDR3 sequence (DNA): TGTGCCAGCATGGGGAGTTTGGAATACGAGCAGTACTTC. Using reference TRBV28 and TRBJ2-7 for the parts outside the CDR3, the full variable domain is DVKVTQSSRYLVKRTGEKVFLECVQDMDHENMFWYRQDPGLGLRLIYFSYDVKMKEKGDIPEGYSVSREKKERFSLILESASTNQTSMYLCASMGSLEYEQYFGPGTRLTVT.

The J gene is TRBJ2-5, the V gene TRBV5-4, with TRBD1 matching 7 bases. The CDR3 is 16 amino acids. Germline lookup yields CDR1 SGHNT and CDR2 YYREEE (reference sequence). After removal of 4 bases from V and 2 bases from J, the junction contained 11 bases not matched to a gene. The CDR3 coding sequence is TGTGCCAGCAGCCCGCGCCGGGACAGACCTCAAGAGACCCAGTACTTC. It yields the protein CASSPRRDRPQETQYF. Full variable domain (rest looked up from reference TRBV5-4 and TRBJ2-5): ETGVTQSPTHLIKTRGQQVTLRCSSQSGHNTVSWYQQALGQGPQFIFQYYREEENGRGNFPPRFSGLQFPNYSSELNVNALELDDSALYLCASSPRRDRPQETQYFGPGTRLLVL.

This chain uses TRBV9 with TRBJ2-3; 11 bases match TRBD2. V lost 0 bases and J lost 4; bases outside the gene matches: 4. CDR3 length equals 16 residues. Germline CDR1 and CDR2: SGDLS and YYNGEE. CDR3 bases: TGTGCCAGCAGCGTAGTTGGTAGCGGGAGGGCAGATACGCAGTATTTT. This codes for CASSVVGSGRADTQYF.

This clone was detected once. This chain joins TRBV5-1 and TRBJ2-1, with D perhaps TRBD1 (6 bases). The CDR3 loop spans 13 amino acids. V dropped 4 bases and J dropped 12 bases, with 17 bases sitting between them. CDR1 is SGHRS and CDR2 is YFSETQ in the germline V gene. CDR3 sequence (DNA): TGCGCCAGCAGCGATGAGTACAGGGCGGCGCAGTTCTTC. This sequence encodes CASSDEYRAAQFF.

This chain uses TRBV2 with TRBJ2-1; D call uncertain. The germline V gene encodes CDR1 SNHLY and CDR2 FYNNEI. V was trimmed by 2 bases and J by 10 bases, leaving 9 bases between them. The CDR3 loop spans 12 amino acids. The CDR3 is CASSESLGEQFF. The CDR3 DNA follows: TGTGCCAGCAGTGAATCCCTTGGCGAGCAGTTCTTC.

The chain is built from TRBV19 and TRBJ2-1; no clear D gene. CDR1 is LNHDA, CDR2 SQIVND, per germline (reference sequence). V was pared by 6 bases and J by 8 bases, with 14 bases between. CDR3 length: 13 residues. CDR3 sequence reads: CASSLLGSHEQFF. CDR3 DNA sequence: TGTGCCAGTAGCCTTCTAGGATCCCATGAGCAGTTCTTC.

The DNA of the CDR3 is TGTGCCAGCCGCCCAGGACAGGGCAGCACAGATACGCAGTATTTT. Translation gives CASRPGQGSTDTQYF. V and J are TRBV18 and TRBJ2-3, with 8 bases aligning to TRBD1. The germline V gene has CDR1 KGHSH and CDR2 LQKENI. The CDR3 extends over 15 amino acids. Trimming at V came to 8 bases and at J to 0 bases, leaving 7 bases not matched to a gene.

The CDR3 coding sequence is TGTGCCAGCAGCCAGTTCAACGAGCAGTACTTC. Translating gives CASSQFNEQYF. The V call is TRBV14, the J call TRBJ2-7; no firm D call. Trimming stripped 3 bases from V and 5 bases from J, with 5 bases between. Germline V lookup: CDR1 SGHDN, CDR2 FVKESK. This CDR3 comprises 11 residues.

This clone appeared a single time. This rearrangement joins TRBV5-1 to TRBJ1-5; the D is unclear. The CDR3 length is 13 residues. Trimming stripped 0 bases from V and 3 bases from J, with 4 bases between. Per germline, CDR1 SGHRS and CDR2 YFSETQ. The CDR3 DNA sequence: TGCGCCAGCAGCTTGGGACTCAATCAGCCCCAGCATTTT. Its translation is CASSLGLNQPQHF. The full variable domain, rest sourced from reference TRBV5-1 and TRBJ1-5, is KAGVTQTPRYLIKTRGQQVTLSCSPISGHRSVSWYQQTPGQGLQFLFEYFSETQRNKGNFPGRFSGRQFSNSRSEMNVSTLELGDSALYLCASSLGLNQPQHFGDGTRLSIL.

For the CDR3, the DNA is TGTGCCAGCAGCGTAGCCGCGACAGGGATCGAAACTGAAGCTTTCTTT. Translating it yields CASSVAATGIETEAFF. The rearrangement links TRBV9 to TRBJ1-1, with 7 positions matching TRBD1. In germline, CDR1 is SGDLS, CDR2 YYNGEE. V dropped 0 bases and J dropped 5; count of bases not matched to a gene: 10. The CDR3 is 16 amino acids.

The chain employs TRBV30 and TRBJ1-5; D perhaps matches TRBD1 (5 bases). The length of the CDR3 is 13 residues. Germline CDR1 GTSNPN, CDR2 SVGIG (reference sequence). V lost 2 bases, J lost 5 bases, and 10 bases lay in between. CDR3 nucleotides: TGTGCCTGGAGTTCCTGGGGCGATCAGCCCCAGCATTTT. It encodes CAWSSWGDQPQHF.

The J gene is TRBJ1-6, the V gene TRBV5-1, with D uncertain. The CDR3 extends over 16 amino acids. Trimming shortened V by 0 bases and J by 9 bases, and 16 bases separated the two germline ends. The V gene's germline CDR1 is SGHRS and CDR2 YFSETQ. The CDR3 nucleotides read TGCGCCAGCAGCTTGGGGCAGTCTGGTGGTGGTTCACCCCTCCACTTT. Translation: CASSLGQSGGGSPLHF.

The V and J genes are TRBV19 and TRBJ2-5; 15 nucleotides match TRBD2. In germline, CDR1 is LNHDA, CDR2 SQIVND (reference sequence). The CDR3 consists of 19 residues. Losses at the gene ends were 5 bases for V and 4 bases for J; bases not matched to a gene: 14. The chain's CDR3 is CASSLQGLAGGPVLETQYF. The CDR3 nucleotides are TGTGCCAGTAGTCTACAAGGACTAGCGGGAGGGCCGGTCTTAGAGACCCAGTACTTC.

The chain carries TRBV12-3 or TRBV12-4 and TRBJ1-2; D is undetermined. The CDR3 is 13 amino acids. V lost 5 bases to trimming and J lost 0 bases, with 7 bases between them. CDR3 coding DNA: TGTGCCAGCAGTCGAAGCTCTAACTATGGCTACACCTTC. Amino acid sequence: CASSRSSNYGYTF.

This clone showed up just once. The chain couples TRBV11-2 to TRBJ2-2, with TRBD2 matching over 12 bases. Germline CDR1 reads SGHAT; CDR2 reads FQNNGV. The CDR3 has 18 amino acids. The V gene end was trimmed by 8 bases and the J gene end by 7 bases; junction bases not matched to a gene: 17. The CDR3 loop reads CASENLLLAGGQVGELFF. DNA for the CDR3: TGTGCCAGCGAAAACTTACTTCTAGCGGGAGGGCAGGTCGGGGAGCTGTTTTTT.

This clone was counted between two and nine times. This chain joins TRBV7-9 and TRBJ2-3; a possible D gene is TRBD2 (6 bases). Germline loops: CDR1 SEHNR, CDR2 FQNEAQ (reference sequence). Trimming removed 2 bases from V and 1 base from J, with 13 bases in between. This CDR3 comprises 16 residues. CDR3 loop: CASSLFSGPRTDTQYF. The CDR3 bases are TGTGCCAGCAGCTTATTCAGCGGGCCTCGCACAGATACGCAGTATTTT.